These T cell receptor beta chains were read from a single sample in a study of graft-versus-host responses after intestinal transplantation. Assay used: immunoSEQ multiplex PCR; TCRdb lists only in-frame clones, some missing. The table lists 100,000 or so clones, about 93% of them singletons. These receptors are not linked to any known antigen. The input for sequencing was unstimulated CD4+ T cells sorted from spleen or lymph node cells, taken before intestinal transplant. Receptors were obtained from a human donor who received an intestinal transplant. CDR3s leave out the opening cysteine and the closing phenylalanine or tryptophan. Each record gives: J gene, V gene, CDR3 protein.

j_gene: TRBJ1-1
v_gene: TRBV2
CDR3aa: ASSYVEGDTEAF

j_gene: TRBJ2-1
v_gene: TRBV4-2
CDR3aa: ASSHRSSYNEQF

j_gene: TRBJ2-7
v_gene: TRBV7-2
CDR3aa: ASRPSPKSGGSYEQY

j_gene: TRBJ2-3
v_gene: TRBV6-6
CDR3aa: ASRLNTDTQY

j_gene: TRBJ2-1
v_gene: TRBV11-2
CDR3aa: ASSLGTSGGTSSYNEQF

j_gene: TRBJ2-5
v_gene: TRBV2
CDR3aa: ASSPQGFQETQY

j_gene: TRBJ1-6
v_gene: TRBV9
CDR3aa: ASSARQAYNSPLH

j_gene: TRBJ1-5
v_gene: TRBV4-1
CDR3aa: ASSLTGFQPQH

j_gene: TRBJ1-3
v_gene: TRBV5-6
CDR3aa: ASSLKGPGNTIY

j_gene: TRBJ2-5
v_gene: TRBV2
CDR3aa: ASHHRSEGLETQY

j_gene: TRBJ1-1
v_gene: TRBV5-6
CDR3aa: ASSLRTPNTEAF

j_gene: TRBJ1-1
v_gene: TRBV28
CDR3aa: ASSEFTRGNTEAF

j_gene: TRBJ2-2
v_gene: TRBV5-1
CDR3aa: ASSLRVGGGELF

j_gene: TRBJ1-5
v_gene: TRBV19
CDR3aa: ASSTTGNQPQH

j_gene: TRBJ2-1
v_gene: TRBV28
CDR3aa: ASSLRFIAPEQF

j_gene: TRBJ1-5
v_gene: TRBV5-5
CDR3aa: ASSLNRINQPQH

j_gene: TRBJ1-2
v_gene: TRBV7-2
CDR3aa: ASSLARRGYGYT

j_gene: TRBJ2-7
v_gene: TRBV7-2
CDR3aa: ASSLRTSGGESSYEQY

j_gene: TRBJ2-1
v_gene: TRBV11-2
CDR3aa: ASSLNIAGATIRF

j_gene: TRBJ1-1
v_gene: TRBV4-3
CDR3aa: ASSQDSRGRLNTEAF

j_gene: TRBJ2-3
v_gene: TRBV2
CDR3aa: ASRPGQGITDTQY

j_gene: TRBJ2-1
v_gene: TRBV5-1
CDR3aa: ASSLAPSGSYEQF

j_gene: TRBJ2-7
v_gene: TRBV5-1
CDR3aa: ASSLSSQQGYEQY

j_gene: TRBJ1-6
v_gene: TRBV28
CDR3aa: ASSLSSGAANSPLH

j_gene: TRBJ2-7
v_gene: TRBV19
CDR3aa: ASSMLGLAGDHEQY

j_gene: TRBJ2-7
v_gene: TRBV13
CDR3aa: ASSPGTVPSYEQY

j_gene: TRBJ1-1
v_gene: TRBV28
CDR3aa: ASSPQGAIGAF

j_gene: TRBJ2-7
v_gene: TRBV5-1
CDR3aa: ASSVGLAGASYEQY

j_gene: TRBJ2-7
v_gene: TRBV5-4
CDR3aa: ASSTDLIAYEQY

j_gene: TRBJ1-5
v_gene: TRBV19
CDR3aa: ASEGYINQPQH

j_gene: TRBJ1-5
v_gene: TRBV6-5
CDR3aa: ASSLQRDQPQH

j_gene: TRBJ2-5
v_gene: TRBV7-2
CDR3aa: ASRVAGLAVYQETQY

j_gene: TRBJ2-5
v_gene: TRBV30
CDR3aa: AWSLPQGQETQY

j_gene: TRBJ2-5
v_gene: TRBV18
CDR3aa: ASSPTGSETQY

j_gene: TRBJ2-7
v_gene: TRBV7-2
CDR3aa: ASSLVAGGSYEQY

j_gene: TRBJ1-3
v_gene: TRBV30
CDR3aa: AWSISGNTIY

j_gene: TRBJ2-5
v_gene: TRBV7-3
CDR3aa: ASSLGGTHKETQY

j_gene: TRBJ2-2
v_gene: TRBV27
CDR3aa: ASSLEPGLPWYTGELF

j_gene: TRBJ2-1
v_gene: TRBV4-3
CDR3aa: ASSQRNNEQF

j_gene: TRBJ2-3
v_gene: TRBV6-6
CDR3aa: ASRNSGLQDTQY

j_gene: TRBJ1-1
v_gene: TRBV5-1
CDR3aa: ASSLGDRGPKGTEAF

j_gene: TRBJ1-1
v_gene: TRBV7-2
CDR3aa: ASSLRRGQYAEAF

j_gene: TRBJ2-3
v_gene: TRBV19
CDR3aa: ASSTRDFYTDTQY

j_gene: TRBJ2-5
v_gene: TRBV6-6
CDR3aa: ASSLRGQETQY

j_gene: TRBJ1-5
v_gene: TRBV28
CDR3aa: ASRIHRDSNQPQH

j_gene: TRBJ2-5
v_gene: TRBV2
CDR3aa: ASVRLSETQY